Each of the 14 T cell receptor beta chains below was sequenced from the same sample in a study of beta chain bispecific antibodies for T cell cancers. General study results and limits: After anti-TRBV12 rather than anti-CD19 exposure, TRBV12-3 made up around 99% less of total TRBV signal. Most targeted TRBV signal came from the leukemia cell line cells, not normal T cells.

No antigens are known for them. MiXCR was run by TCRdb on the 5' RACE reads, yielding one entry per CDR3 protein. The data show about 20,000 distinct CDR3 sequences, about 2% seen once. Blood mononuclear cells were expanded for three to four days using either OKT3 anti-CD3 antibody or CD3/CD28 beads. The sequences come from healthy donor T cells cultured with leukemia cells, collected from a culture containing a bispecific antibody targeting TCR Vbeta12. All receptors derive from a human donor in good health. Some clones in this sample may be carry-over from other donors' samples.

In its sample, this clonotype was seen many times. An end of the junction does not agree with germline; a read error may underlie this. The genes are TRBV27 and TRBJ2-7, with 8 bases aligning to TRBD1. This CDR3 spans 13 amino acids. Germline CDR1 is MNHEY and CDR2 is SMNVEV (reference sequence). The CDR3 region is CFARGTGSLEQYF. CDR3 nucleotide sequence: TGCTTCGCCCGCGGGACAGGTTCTTTAGAGCAGTACTTC.

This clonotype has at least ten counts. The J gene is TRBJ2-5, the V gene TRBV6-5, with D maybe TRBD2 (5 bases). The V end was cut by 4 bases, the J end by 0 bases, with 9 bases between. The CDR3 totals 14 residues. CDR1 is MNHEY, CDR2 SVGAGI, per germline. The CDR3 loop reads CASSSRGDQETQYF. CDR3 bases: TGTGCCAGCAGTTCCCGGGGAGACCAAGAGACCCAGTACTTC.

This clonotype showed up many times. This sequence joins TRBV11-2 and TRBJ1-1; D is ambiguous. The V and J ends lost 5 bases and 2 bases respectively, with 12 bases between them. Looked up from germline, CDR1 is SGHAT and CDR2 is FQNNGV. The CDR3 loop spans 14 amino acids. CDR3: CASSAPEGNTEAFF. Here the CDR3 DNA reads TGTGCCAGCAGCGCGCCGGAGGGTAACACTGAAGCTTTCTTT.

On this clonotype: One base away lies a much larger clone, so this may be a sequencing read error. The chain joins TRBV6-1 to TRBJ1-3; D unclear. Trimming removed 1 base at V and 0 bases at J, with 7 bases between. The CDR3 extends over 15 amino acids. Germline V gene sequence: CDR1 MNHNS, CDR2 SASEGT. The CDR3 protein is CASSEVAPSGNTIYF. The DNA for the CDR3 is TGTGCCAGCAGTGAAGTGGCTCCCTCTGGAAACACCATATATTTT.

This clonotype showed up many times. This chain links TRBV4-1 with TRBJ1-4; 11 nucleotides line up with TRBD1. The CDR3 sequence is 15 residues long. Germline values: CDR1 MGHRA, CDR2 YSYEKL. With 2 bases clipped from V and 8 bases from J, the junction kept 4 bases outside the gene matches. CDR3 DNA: TGCGCCAGCAGCCAATCGGGACAGGGGGGCGAAAAACTGTTTTTT. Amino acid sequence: CASSQSGQGGEKLFF.

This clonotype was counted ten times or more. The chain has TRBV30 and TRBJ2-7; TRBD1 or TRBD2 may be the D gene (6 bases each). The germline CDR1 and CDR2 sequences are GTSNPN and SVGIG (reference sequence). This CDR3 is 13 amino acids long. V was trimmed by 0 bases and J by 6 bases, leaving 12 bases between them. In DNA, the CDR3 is TGTGCCTGGAGTGTCTTGGGGGGCAGCGAGCAGTACTTC. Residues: CAWSVLGGSEQYF.

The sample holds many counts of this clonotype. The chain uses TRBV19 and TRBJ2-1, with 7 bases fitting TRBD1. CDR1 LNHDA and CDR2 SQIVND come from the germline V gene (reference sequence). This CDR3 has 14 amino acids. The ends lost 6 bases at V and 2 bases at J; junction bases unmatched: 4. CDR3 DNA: TGTGCCAGTAGCCGGACAGGCCCCTACAATGAGCAGTTCTTC. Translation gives CASSRTGPYNEQFF.

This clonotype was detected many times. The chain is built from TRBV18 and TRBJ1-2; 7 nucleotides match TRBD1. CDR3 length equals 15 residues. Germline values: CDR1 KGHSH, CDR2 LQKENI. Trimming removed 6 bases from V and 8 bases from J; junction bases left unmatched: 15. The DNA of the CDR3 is TGTGCCAGCTCGACTGACGGGGACAGCGCCTTCGGCTACACCTTC. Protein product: CASSTDGDSAFGYTF.

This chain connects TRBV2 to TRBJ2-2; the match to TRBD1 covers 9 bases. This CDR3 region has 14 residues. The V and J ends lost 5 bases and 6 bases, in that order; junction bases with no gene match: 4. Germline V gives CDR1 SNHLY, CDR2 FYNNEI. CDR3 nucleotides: TGTGCCAGCAGTAACCGACAGGGGGCCGGGGAGCTGTTTTTT. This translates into CASSNRQGAGELFF.

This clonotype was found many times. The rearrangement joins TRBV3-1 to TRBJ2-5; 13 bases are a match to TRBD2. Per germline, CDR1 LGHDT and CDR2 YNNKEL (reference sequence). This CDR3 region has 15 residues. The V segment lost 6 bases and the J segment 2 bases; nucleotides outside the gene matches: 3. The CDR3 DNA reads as TGTGCCAGCAGTGGACTAGCGGGGGAACAAGAGACCCAGTACTTC. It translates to CASSGLAGEQETQYF.

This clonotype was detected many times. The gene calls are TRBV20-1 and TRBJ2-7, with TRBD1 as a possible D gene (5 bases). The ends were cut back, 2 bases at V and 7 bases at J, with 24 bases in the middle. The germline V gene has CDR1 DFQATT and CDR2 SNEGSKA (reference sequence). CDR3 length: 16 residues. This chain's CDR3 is CSARILFTGSSWEQYF. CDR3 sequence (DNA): TGCAGTGCTAGAATACTCTTTACAGGTTCTTCGTGGGAGCAGTACTTC.

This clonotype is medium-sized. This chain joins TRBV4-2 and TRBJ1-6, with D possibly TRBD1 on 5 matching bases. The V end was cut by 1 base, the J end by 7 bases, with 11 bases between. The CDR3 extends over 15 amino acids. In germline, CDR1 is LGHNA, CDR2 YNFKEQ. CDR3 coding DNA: TGTGCCAGCAGCCAAGGGGTGGCAGGGAATTCACCCCTCCACTTT. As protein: CASSQGVAGNSPLHF.

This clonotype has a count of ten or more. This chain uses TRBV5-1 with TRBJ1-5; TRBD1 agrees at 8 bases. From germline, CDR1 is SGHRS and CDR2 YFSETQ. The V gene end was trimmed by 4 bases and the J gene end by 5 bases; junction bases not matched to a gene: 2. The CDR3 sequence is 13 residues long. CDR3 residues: CASSPTGDQPQHF. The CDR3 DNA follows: TGCGCCAGCAGCCCGACAGGGGATCAGCCCCAGCATTTT.

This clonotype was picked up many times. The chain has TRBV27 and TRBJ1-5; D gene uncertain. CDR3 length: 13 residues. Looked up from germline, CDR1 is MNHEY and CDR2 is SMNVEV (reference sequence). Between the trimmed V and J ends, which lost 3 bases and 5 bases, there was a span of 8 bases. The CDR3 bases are TGTGCCAGCAGTTTGGGAGGTTATCAGCCCCAGCATTTT. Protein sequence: CASSLGGYQPQHF.